These 27 T cell receptor beta chains originate from one sample sequenced in a study of T cells after yellow fever vaccination. TCRdb re-analysed the 5' RACE reads in MiXCR, keeping a single row per CDR3 protein. The sample carries 360,000 or so distinct CDR3 sequences, roughly 10% recorded once. Material: PBMCs, obtained on the day of the first yellow fever vaccination. The receptors originated from a man in his late teens or twenties who received the YFV17D yellow fever vaccine.

This clonotype was observed a handful of times. The chain couples TRBV7-9 to TRBJ1-6, with 12 bases fitting TRBD1. CDR3 length: 16 residues. The J segment lost 8 bases and the V segment lost 5 bases, leaving 7 bases of the junction unmatched. Germline V lookup: CDR1 SEHNR, CDR2 FQNEAQ (reference sequence). The CDR3, as DNA: TGTGCCAGCAGCCGGGGACAGGGGGCTATTGATTCACCCCTCCACTTT. Protein sequence: CASSRGQGAIDSPLHF.

This rearrangement joins TRBV7-3 to TRBJ1-1; D not resolved. Trimming left V 2 bases short and J 0 bases short, with 10 bases between. This CDR3 is built from 15 residues. Germline assignment: CDR1 SGHTA and CDR2 FQGTGA. The CDR3 coding sequence is TGTGCCAGCAGCTTAGACCCGAAGATGAACACTGAAGCTTTCTTT. Residues: CASSLDPKMNTEAFF.

V gene TRBV6-1 combines with J gene TRBJ1-5, with D possibly matching TRBD1 (5 bases). The length of the CDR3 is 14 residues. The germline V gene encodes CDR1 MNHNS and CDR2 SASEGT. V dropped 8 bases and J dropped 7 bases, with 18 bases sitting between them. In DNA, the CDR3 is TGTGCCAGCTGGGGGGACCAAAAGGTGCAGCCCCAGCATTTT. Translating it yields CASWGDQKVQPQHF.

This chain uses TRBV15 with TRBJ1-1, with D uncertain. Trimming took 0 bases from V and 7 from J, leaving 15 bases between them. Germline V CDR1 and CDR2: LNHNV, YYDKDF (reference sequence). The CDR3 is 15 residues long. The CDR3 coding sequence is TGTGCCACCAGCAGAGATCCGATAGCAGGTGGTGAAGCTTTCTTT. Translation gives CATSRDPIAGGEAFF. The whole variable domain, remainder taken from reference TRBV15 and TRBJ1-1, is DAMVIQNPRYQVTQFGKPVTLSCSQTLNHNVMYWYQQKSSQAPKLLFHYYDKDFNNEADTPDNFQSRRPNTSFCFLDIRSPGLGDTAMYLCATSRDPIAGGEAFFGQGTRLTVV.

The sample holds a few counts of this clonotype. The J gene is TRBJ2-1, the V gene TRBV12-3 or TRBV12-4, with D perhaps TRBD1 (7 bases). This CDR3 has 12 residues. Trimming took 1 base from V and 15 from J, leaving 13 bases between them. CDR3 coding DNA: TGTGCCAGCAGTTTAGGGGCAGGGGGGCTGTTCTTC. It specifies CASSLGAGGLFF.

This clonotype was observed a few times. The rearrangement links TRBV4-3 to TRBJ2-3, with unresolved D. The V end was cut by 0 bases, the J end by 3 bases, with 19 bases between. The length of the CDR3 is 18 residues. Germline CDR1 is LGHNA and CDR2 is YSLEER. In DNA form, the CDR3 reads TGCGCCAGCAGCCAAGATAGGGCTAACCCTCCTTTTACAGATACGCAGTATTTT. This codes for CASSQDRANPPFTDTQYF.

The rearrangement links TRBV20-1 to TRBJ2-7; 13 bases line up with TRBD2. CDR3 size: 16 residues. The germline CDR1 and CDR2 sequences are DFQATT and SNEGSKA (reference sequence). V lost 4 bases and J lost 4; bases outside the gene matches: 10. In DNA form, the CDR3 reads TGCAGTGCTAATGGAGTCGGACTAGCGGGAGTTTACGAGCAGTACGTC. Protein: CSANGVGLAGVYEQYV.

V is TRBV11-2 and J is TRBJ2-4, with 11 bases identical to TRBD2. V trimming: 4 bases; J trimming: 6 bases; junction bases outside the gene matches: 14. Per the germline V gene, CDR1 is SGHAT and CDR2 is FQNNGV. This CDR3 contains 18 residues. The CDR3 nucleotides are TGTGCCAGCAGCTCCCCGGTGGTAGCGGGGGGGCCGGGAAACATTCAGTACTTC. Encoded protein: CASSSPVVAGGPGNIQYF.

There are a few counts of this clonotype. V usage is TRBV6-5 and J usage is TRBJ1-1; 8 bases fit TRBD1. The CDR3 sequence is 15 residues long. Losses at the gene ends were 0 bases for V and 5 bases for J; bases not matched to a gene: 5. CDR1 is MNHEY and CDR2 is SVGAGI in the germline V gene. The CDR3 nucleotides are TGTGCCAGCAGTTACTCGACAGGGGCCGGGACTGAAGCTTTCTTT. Encoded protein: CASSYSTGAGTEAFF.

This clonotype showed up just a few times. The CDR3: CASSPRGRGPVDETQYF. As DNA, the CDR3 is TGTGCCAGCAGTCCCAGGGGTAGGGGACCCGTGGACGAGACCCAGTACTTC. The rearrangement links TRBV28 to TRBJ2-5; TRBD1 might be the D (6 bases). V was clipped by 5 bases and J by 5 bases, with 24 bases between them. CDR1 MDHEN and CDR2 SYDVKM come from the germline V gene. The CDR3 is 17 residues long.

This clonotype was seen many times. The genes are TRBV4-1 and TRBJ2-1; no clear D gene. The CDR3 extends over 15 amino acids. CDR1 MGHRA and CDR2 YSYEKL come from the germline V gene. V was trimmed by 4 bases and J by 6 bases, leaving 16 bases between them. CDR3: CASSLLMTAPNEQFF. CDR3 bases: TGCGCCAGCAGCCTTTTAATGACTGCCCCCAATGAGCAGTTCTTC.

This clonotype was counted a few times. The chain combines TRBV7-9 with TRBJ1-2, with 8 bases lining up with TRBD1. The CDR3 spans 14 residues. Germline V gene sequence: CDR1 SEHNR, CDR2 FQNEAQ (reference sequence). V shed 5 bases, J shed 5 bases, and the junction held 7 bases outside the gene matches. CDR3 bases: TGTGCCAGCAGCCGTCCCGGGACAGGTTATGGCTACACCTTC. Residues: CASSRPGTGYGYTF.

This clonotype was counted only a few times. The rearrangement links TRBV20-1 to TRBJ1-1, with D perhaps matching TRBD1 (5 bases). V was trimmed by 1 base and J by 3 bases, leaving 12 bases between them. Germline V gives CDR1 DFQATT, CDR2 SNEGSKA (reference sequence). This CDR3 comprises 14 residues. CDR3: CSARVGHVYTEAFF. The CDR3 coding sequence is TGCAGTGCTAGAGTGGGGCACGTTTACACTGAAGCTTTCTTT.

This clonotype was seen a few times. DNA of the CDR3: TGCGCCAGAGACAGGGAGACCCAGTACTTC. Its translation: CARDRETQYF. The rearrangement joins TRBV23-1 to TRBJ2-5; possible D gene TRBD1, 6 bases. TRBV23-1 has ORF status, its function being uncertain. CDR3 size: 10 residues. Trimming took off 9 bases at V and 5 bases at J, with 7 bases between the two ends.

This clonotype was seen many times. The chain uses TRBV5-1 and TRBJ2-2; D is ambiguous. Between the trimmed V and J ends, which lost 6 bases and 4 bases, there was a span of 13 bases. CDR3 length: 14 residues. Germline V CDR1 and CDR2: SGHRS, YFSETQ. CDR3 sequence reads: CASKILPATGELFF. CDR3 nucleotide sequence: TGCGCCAGCAAGATCCTCCCGGCCACCGGGGAGCTGTTTTTT.

The table lists this clonotype with a few counts. The rearrangement links TRBV7-2 to TRBJ2-3, with TRBD2 matching over 10 bases. Germline lookup yields CDR1 SGHTA and CDR2 FQGNSA. The CDR3 runs to 17 residues. The V and J ends lost 3 bases and 2 bases, in that order; junction bases with no gene match: 8. CDR3: CASSFSAGGPPTDTQYF. CDR3 bases: TGTGCCAGCAGCTTTTCAGCGGGGGGGCCACCCACAGATACGCAGTATTTT.

In its sample, this clonotype was seen many times. This rearrangement joins TRBV5-5 to TRBJ2-1, with 7 bases identical to TRBD1. With 3 bases clipped from V and 3 bases from J, the junction kept 3 bases outside the gene matches. This CDR3 comprises 14 residues. CDR1 is SGHKS and CDR2 is YYEKEE in the germline V gene (reference sequence). CDR3 amino acids: CASSYRDSYNEQFF. DNA for the CDR3: TGTGCCAGCAGCTACCGGGACAGCTACAATGAGCAGTTCTTC.

This clonotype came up a few times. This chain connects TRBV5-6 to TRBJ2-3; weak D call: TRBD2 (6 bases). CDR1 is SGHDT and CDR2 is YYEEEE in the germline V gene. V was trimmed by 6 bases and J by 4 bases, leaving 24 bases between them. The CDR3 loop spans 17 amino acids. CDR3 loop: CASTQNSWAAGSDTQYF. The CDR3, as DNA: TGTGCCAGCACCCAAAACAGTTGGGCGGCGGGGTCAGATACGCAGTATTTT.

This clonotype has more than one count but fewer than ten. The genes are TRBV5-1 and TRBJ2-6; 11 positions match TRBD1. The CDR3 is 17 residues long. Germline assignment: CDR1 SGHRS and CDR2 YFSETQ. After removal of 4 bases from V and 2 bases from J, the junction contained 5 bases not matched to a gene. CDR3 region: CASSGGQGGTGANVLTF. The CDR3 coding sequence is TGCGCCAGCAGCGGGGGACAGGGGGGTACTGGGGCCAACGTCCTGACTTTC.

There are a few counts of this clonotype. The chain has TRBV9 and TRBJ2-2, with TRBD1 matching 7 bases. Looked up from germline, CDR1 is SGDLS and CDR2 is YYNGEE. CDR3 length: 15 residues. The trim removed 3 bases at V and 3 bases at J, leaving 5 bases unmatched. CDR3 DNA: TGTGCCAGCAGCGCGAGACAGGGCTACACCGGGGAGCTGTTTTTT. This translates into CASSARQGYTGELFF.

This clonotype was picked up many times. J is TRBJ1-2 and V is TRBV12-3 or TRBV12-4; possibly TRBD1 for D (5 bases). This CDR3 region has 13 residues. The germline V and J ends were trimmed by 3 bases and 6 bases, with 11 bases remaining between them. CDR3 DNA: TGTGCCAGCAGTTTGGGCGGGGGGGATGGCTACACCTTC. As protein: CASSLGGGDGYTF.

This clonotype was observed a few times. The CDR3: CASSVGALNNSPLHF. CDR3 in DNA: TGTGCCAGCAGCGTAGGGGCCCTAAATAATTCACCCCTCCACTTT. This chain connects TRBV9 to TRBJ1-6; D remains unclear. The germline V gene encodes CDR1 SGDLS and CDR2 YYNGEE. The CDR3 has 15 amino acids. Trimming cost V 0 bases and J 5 bases, with 9 bases left between them. The full variable domain, completed using reference TRBV9 and TRBJ1-6, is DSGVTQTPKHLITATGQRVTLRCSPRSGDLSVYWYQQSLDQGLQFLIQYYNGEERAKGNILERFSAQQFPDLHSELNLSSLELGDSALYFCASSVGALNNSPLHFGNGTRLTVT.

This clonotype was picked up many times. This chain connects TRBV6-5 to TRBJ1-3; D gene unclear. The V gene lost 0 bases and the J gene lost 2 bases, with 8 bases spanning the gap. CDR1 and CDR2 (germline): MNHEY, SVGAGI. CDR3 length: 15 amino acids. This CDR3 is CASSYSGATGNTIYF. The CDR3, as DNA: TGTGCCAGCAGTTACTCTGGCGCCACTGGAAACACCATATATTTT.

In its sample, this clonotype was seen many times. The V gene is TRBV5-1, the J gene TRBJ1-4; no firm D call. CDR3 length: 16 residues. The V end was cut by 0 bases, the J end by 8 bases, with 17 bases between. Looked up from germline, CDR1 is SGHRS and CDR2 is YFSETQ. CDR3 residues: CASSLGPSGDGEKLFF. The CDR3 DNA reads TGCGCCAGCAGCTTGGGTCCGTCGGGAGATGGGGAAAAACTGTTTTTT.

At least ten counts were recorded for this clonotype. The chain recombines TRBV29-1 with TRBJ2-1; 11 nucleotides agree with TRBD1. This CDR3 is 14 amino acids long. CDR1 and CDR2 (germline): SQVTM, ANQGSEA. V was pared by 5 bases and J by 12 bases, with 12 bases of the junction left unmatched. The CDR3 here is CSVTIPGQGEVQFF. The CDR3 coding sequence is TGCAGCGTTACTATTCCGGGACAGGGGGAAGTGCAGTTCTTC.

The J gene is TRBJ2-7, the V gene TRBV11-2; D unresolved. Germline CDR1 is SGHAT and CDR2 is FQNNGV. V gave up 1 base and J gave up 3 bases, with 13 bases separating them. The CDR3 extends over 15 amino acids. CDR3 DNA: TGTGCCAGCAGCTTAGGGGTTTTGGGGTTCTACGAGCAGTACTTC. Translation: CASSLGVLGFYEQYF. Full variable domain (missing parts from reference TRBV11-2 and TRBJ2-7): EAGVAQSPRYKIIEKRQSVAFWCNPISGHATLYWYQQILGQGPKLLIQFQNNGVVDDSQLPKDRFSAERLKGVDSTLKIQPAKLEDSAVYLCASSLGVLGFYEQYFGPGTRLTVT.

The table lists this clonotype with many counts. The chain has TRBV12-3 or TRBV12-4 and TRBJ2-3, with no clear D. The CDR3 has 11 residues. The germline V and J ends were trimmed by 6 bases and 2 bases, with 3 bases remaining between them. CDR3 loop: CASRITDTQYF. Here the CDR3 DNA reads TGTGCCAGCAGGATCACAGATACGCAGTATTTT.